These T cell receptor beta chains were read from a single sample in a study of tumor-infiltrating lymphocytes in primary liver carcinoma. Using its own MiXCR run on the multiplex PCR reads, TCRdb lists one record per CDR3 protein. Of over 45,000 distinct CDR3 sequences in the sample, just over 70% are singletons; the top ten hold approximately 31%. Sequenced input: liver tumor tissue from sampling region 5. The receptors were sampled from a man aged 35 to 55 with primary liver carcinoma and hepatitis B virus infection. Each CDR3 is given with its conserved first and last residue. The D gene is left open where the match is weak. A clone size is listed for some rows: how often the clone was seen (once, few, many), or a class if it is expanded.

j_gene: TRBJ1-5
d_gene: .
abundance: .
v_gene: TRBV6-5
CDR3nt: TGTGCCGGCAGTTACCGAGTAGAGTATAACAATCAGCCCCGTCATTTT
CDR3aa: CAGSYRVEYNNQPRHF

j_gene: TRBJ1-2
d_gene: TRBD1
abundance: many
v_gene: TRBV6-1
CDR3nt: TGTGCCAGCAGTGAACAGGGGGCTAACTATGGCTACACCTTC
CDR3aa: CASSEQGANYGYTF

j_gene: TRBJ2-1
d_gene: .
abundance: .
v_gene: TRBV6-5
CDR3nt: TGTACCAGCAGTTACTCTAGTACTAGCTGGAGTCGGAAGTTCTTC
CDR3aa: CTSSYSSTSWSRKFF

j_gene: TRBJ1-2
d_gene: .
abundance: .
v_gene: TRBV10-2
CDR3nt: TGCGCCAGCAGCAGCTCTCTGGACTATGACTACACCTTC
CDR3aa: CASSSSLDYDYTF

j_gene: TRBJ2-6
d_gene: .
abundance: .
v_gene: TRBV6-5
CDR3nt: TGTGCCAGCAGTCTTTGGACAGTGATGAAGGCTGGGGTCAACGTCCTGACTTTC
CDR3aa: CASSLWTVMKAGVNVLTF

j_gene: TRBJ2-3
d_gene: .
abundance: .
v_gene: TRBV6-2/TRBV6-3
CDR3nt: TGTCCCAGCAGTCCCTCCTCGACCACCCTCACAGATGCGCAGTATTTT
CDR3aa: CPSSPSSTTLTDAQYF

j_gene: TRBJ2-1
d_gene: TRBD2
abundance: .
v_gene: TRBV11-1
CDR3nt: TGTGCCAGCAGCTTAGGTCAGCGGGAGGCGTTCAGTTCCTACAATGGGCAGTTCTTC
CDR3aa: CASSLGQREAFSSYNGQFF

j_gene: TRBJ2-5
d_gene: TRBD2
abundance: .
v_gene: TRBV11-2
CDR3nt: TGTGCTAGCAGCCCCCGGGGACTAGCGGGAGCCCCTGGCGAGACCCAGTACTTC
CDR3aa: CASSPRGLAGAPGETQYF

j_gene: TRBJ2-7
d_gene: .
abundance: .
v_gene: TRBV11-2
CDR3nt: TGTGCCAGCAGCCTATCTGTGGGAGTATTCTACGAGCAGTATTTC
CDR3aa: CASSLSVGVFYEQYF

j_gene: TRBJ2-7
d_gene: .
abundance: many
v_gene: TRBV14
CDR3nt: TGTGCCAGCAGCCAAGACAGCTCCTACGAGCAGTACTTC
CDR3aa: CASSQDSSYEQYF

j_gene: TRBJ2-6
d_gene: .
abundance: .
v_gene: TRBV6-5
CDR3nt: TGTGTCAGCAGTCCTACCCGCTCTGGGGCCAACGTCCTAACTTTC
CDR3aa: CVSSPTRSGANVLTF

j_gene: TRBJ2-1
d_gene: .
abundance: .
v_gene: TRBV11-1
CDR3nt: TGTGCCAGCAGCTTAGGTCGGGCAAATGAACAGCTCTTC
CDR3aa: CASSLGRANEQLF

j_gene: TRBJ1-6
d_gene: TRBD1
abundance: .
v_gene: TRBV12-3/TRBV12-4
CDR3nt: TGTGTTAGCAGACTCGACAGGGCCTATAATTCACCCCTCCACTTT
CDR3aa: CVSRLDRAYNSPLHF

j_gene: TRBJ2-5
d_gene: .
abundance: .
v_gene: TRBV12-3/TRBV12-4
CDR3nt: TGTGCCAGCAGTACCCCAGTCACAGAAGAAACCCAGTACTTC
CDR3aa: CASSTPVTEETQYF

j_gene: TRBJ1-1
d_gene: .
abundance: once
v_gene: TRBV11-1
CDR3nt: TGTGCCAGTATCTCGACATTGAACACTGAGGCTTTCTTT
CDR3aa: CASISTLNTEAFF

j_gene: TRBJ1-5
d_gene: .
abundance: .
v_gene: TRBV5-5
CDR3nt: TGTGCCAGCGGCTTGGCGGGAGAGGGGCATCAGCCCCAGCATTTT
CDR3aa: CASGLAGEGHQPQHF

j_gene: TRBJ1-1
d_gene: TRBD1
abundance: .
v_gene: TRBV12-3/TRBV12-4
CDR3nt: TGTGCCAGCAGTAAAACTTCCGGGACAGCCAACACTGAAGCGTTCTTT
CDR3aa: CASSKTSGTANTEAFF

j_gene: TRBJ2-5
d_gene: .
abundance: .
v_gene: TRBV7-8
CDR3nt: TGTGCTAGCAGCCCCCCCTACAGTACTCAAGAGACCCAGTACTTC
CDR3aa: CASSPPYSTQETQYF

j_gene: TRBJ2-1
d_gene: .
abundance: .
v_gene: TRBV13
CDR3nt: TGTGCCAGCGGCTTAGGGCAGGGGGGGACCTTC
CDR3aa: CASGLGQGGTF